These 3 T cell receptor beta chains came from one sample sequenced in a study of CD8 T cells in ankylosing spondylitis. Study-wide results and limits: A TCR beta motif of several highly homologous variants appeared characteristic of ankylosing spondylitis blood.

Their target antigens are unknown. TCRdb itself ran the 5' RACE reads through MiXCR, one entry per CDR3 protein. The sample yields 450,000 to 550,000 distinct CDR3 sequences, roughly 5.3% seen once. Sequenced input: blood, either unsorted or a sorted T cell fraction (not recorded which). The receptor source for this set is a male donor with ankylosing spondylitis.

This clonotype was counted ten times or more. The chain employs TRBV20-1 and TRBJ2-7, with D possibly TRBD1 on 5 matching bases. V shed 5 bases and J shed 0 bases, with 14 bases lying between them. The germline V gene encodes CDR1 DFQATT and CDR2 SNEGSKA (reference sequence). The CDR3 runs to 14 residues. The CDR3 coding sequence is TGCAGTGCTGGGGCGCGCGGATTCTCCTACGAGCAGTACTTC. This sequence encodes CSAGARGFSYEQYF.

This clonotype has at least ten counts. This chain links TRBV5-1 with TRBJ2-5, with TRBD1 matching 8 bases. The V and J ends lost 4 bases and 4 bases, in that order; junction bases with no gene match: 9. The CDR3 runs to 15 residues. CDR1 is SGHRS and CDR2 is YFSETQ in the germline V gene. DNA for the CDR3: TGCGCCAGCAGCCCCGGACAGGGAAGGGGAGAGACCCAGTACTTC. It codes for CASSPGQGRGETQYF.

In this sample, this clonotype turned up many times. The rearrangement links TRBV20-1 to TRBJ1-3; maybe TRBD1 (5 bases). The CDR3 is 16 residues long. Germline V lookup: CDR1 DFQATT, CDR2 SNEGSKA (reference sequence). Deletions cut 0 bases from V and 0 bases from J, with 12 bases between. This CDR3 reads CSARDPGTVSGNTIYF. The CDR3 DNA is TGCAGTGCTAGAGACCCCGGGACCGTCTCTGGAAACACCATATATTTT.